Shown below are 4 T cell receptor beta chains from a single sample sequenced in a study of shared clonotypes between healthy human individuals. Sequenced by immunoSEQ multiplex PCR; TCRdb stores in-frame clones only, minus some. The sample has some 2 million clones; 95% are singletons. The sequencing sample was made of naive CD4+ T cells sorted from blood. The sample's subset: CD45RA+ positively selected. Receptors were obtained from a man younger than 35 in good health.

The CDR3: CASSSRTPTDTQYF. CDR3 DNA: TGCGCCAGCAGTTCCAGGACACCCACAGATACGCAGTATTTT. The chain uses TRBV5-1 and TRBJ2-3; TRBD1 might be the D (5 bases). The CDR3 loop spans 14 amino acids. V lost 5 bases, J lost 2 bases, and 12 bases lay in between. In germline, CDR1 is SGHRS, CDR2 YFSETQ.

The chain is built from TRBV7-9 and TRBJ2-3; 9 bases match TRBD2. Unmatched junction bases numbered 8, after V lost 8 bases and J lost 2 bases. Germline CDR1 reads SEHNR; CDR2 reads FQNEAQ (reference sequence). The CDR3 runs to 15 residues. The CDR3 DNA follows: TGTGCCAGCGCCATAGCGGGAGTGTTCACAGATACGCAGTATTTT. It encodes CASAIAGVFTDTQYF. The whole variable domain, remainder taken from reference TRBV7-9 and TRBJ2-3, is DTGVSQNPRHKITKRGQNVTFRCDPISEHNRLYWYRQTLGQGPEFLTYFQNEAQLEKSRLLSDRFSAERPKGSFSTLEIQRTEQGDSAMYLCASAIAGVFTDTQYFGPGTRLTVL.

This clone was found once. This chain uses TRBV5-1 with TRBJ1-3; D is ambiguous. Germline CDR1 and CDR2: SGHRS and YFSETQ. With 5 bases removed from V and 4 bases from J, the gap between germline ends came to 10 bases. The CDR3 extends over 13 amino acids. DNA for the CDR3: TGCGCCAGCAGACCCATACAGGGAAACACCATATATTTT. Protein product: CASRPIQGNTIYF.

This chain joins TRBV19 and TRBJ1-6; D may be TRBD1 (5 bases). This CDR3 has 14 residues. Germline V CDR1 and CDR2: LNHDA, SQIVND (reference sequence). Trimming pared 3 bases from V and 9 bases from J, leaving 12 bases between. CDR3 coding DNA: TGTGCCAGTAGTATCCCAGGGAAAGGTTCACCCCTCCACTTT. Translation gives CASSIPGKGSPLHF.